This T cell receptor beta chain was recorded in a study of T-cell reconstitution after alpha-beta-depleted transplantation in children. General observations from the study: One year after transplant, T-cell counts and diversity came mostly from newly produced T cells. Several hundred rapidly expanded clones from non-depleted graft cells reportedly supplied alpha-beta T cells about two months post-transplant. After transplant, high TCRbeta diversity at day 60 in some patients arose from surviving recipient T cells and thymic progenitors.

This sample's TCRbeta library carried unique molecular identifier barcodes. A single record per CDR3 protein comes from TCRdb applying MiXCR to the PCR reads. The sample yields fewer than 350,000 distinct CDR3 sequences, around a tenth seen once. V lost 3 bases to trimming and J lost 7 bases, with 15 bases between them. The CDR3 contains 15 residues. The germline gives CDR1 MGHDK, CDR2 SYGVNS. Ten or more counts support this clonotype. Its specificity is unknown. The TCR comes from a boy younger than two with acute myeloid leukemia, due to receive a stem cell transplant. The genes are TRBV25-1 and TRBJ2-2; D is possibly TRBD1 (5 bases). The starting material was PBMCs, obtained before TCRalphabeta/CD19-depleted stem cell transplant. This CDR3 reads CASSDVGWQGGELFF. The CDR3 region has the DNA TGTGCCAGCAGTGATGTGGGATGGCAGGGCGGGGAGCTGTTTTTT.